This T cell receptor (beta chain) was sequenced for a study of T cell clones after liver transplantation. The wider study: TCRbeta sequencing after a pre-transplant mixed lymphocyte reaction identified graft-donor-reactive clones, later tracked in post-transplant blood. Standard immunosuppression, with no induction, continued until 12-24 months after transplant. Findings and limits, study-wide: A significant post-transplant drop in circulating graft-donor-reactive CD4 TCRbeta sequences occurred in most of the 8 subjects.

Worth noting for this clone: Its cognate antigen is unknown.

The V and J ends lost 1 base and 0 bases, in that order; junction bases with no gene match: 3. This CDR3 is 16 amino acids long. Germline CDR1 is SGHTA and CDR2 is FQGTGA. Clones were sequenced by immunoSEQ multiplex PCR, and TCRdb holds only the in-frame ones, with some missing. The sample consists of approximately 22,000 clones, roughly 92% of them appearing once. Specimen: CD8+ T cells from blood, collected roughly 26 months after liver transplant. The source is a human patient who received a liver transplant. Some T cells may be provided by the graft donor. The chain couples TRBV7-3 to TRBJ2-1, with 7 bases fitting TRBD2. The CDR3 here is CASSLRAGPSYNEQFF. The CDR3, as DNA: TGTGCCAGCAGCTTAAGAGCGGGGCCCTCCTACAATGAGCAGTTCTTC.